One sample yielded the 6 T cell receptor beta chains listed below, sequenced in a study of blood T cell repertoires in COVID-19. TCRdb's table, derived via immunoSEQ multiplex PCR, lists solely in-frame clones and lacks some. The data show fewer than 200,000 clones, 84% seen once. Source material: PBMCs or T cells enriched from blood (not recorded which). Receptor source: a woman aged 25 to 39 who had been exposed to COVID-19.

This chain connects TRBV7-6 to TRBJ2-3, with D tentatively TRBD1 (6 bases). V lost 2 bases, J lost 5 bases, and 23 bases lay in between. CDR1 is SGHVS, CDR2 FNYEAQ, per germline. This CDR3 contains 18 residues. CDR3 coding DNA: TGTGCCAGCAGCTTATTTATCGGACAGTCGGTGTTAGGAGATACGCAGTATTTT. Translating gives CASSLFIGQSVLGDTQYF.

The rearrangement joins TRBV10-3 to TRBJ1-6, with a tentative D call TRBD1 (5 bases). This CDR3 has 15 residues. V was trimmed by 4 bases and J by 4 bases, leaving 11 bases between them. Germline-derived CDR1 and CDR2 are ENHRY and SYGVKD. Written as DNA, the CDR3 is TGTGCCATCAGTGGCGGGGGGACTTATAATTCACCCCTCCACTTT. Translation: CAISGGGTYNSPLHF.

The V gene is TRBV7-2, the J gene TRBJ2-7, with D perhaps matching TRBD1 (5 bases). The CDR3 sequence is 14 residues long. The V end lost 1 base, the J end lost 2 bases, and 9 bases lay between the germline ends. Per the germline V gene, CDR1 is SGHTA and CDR2 is FQGNSA. CDR3 sequence: CASSLDQGPYEQYF. The CDR3 DNA reads as TGTGCCAGCAGCTTAGATCAGGGCCCCTACGAGCAGTACTTC.

This sequence joins TRBV12-3 or TRBV12-4 and TRBJ1-2, with D possibly matching TRBD1 (6 bases). V was pared by 6 bases and J by 6 bases, with 14 bases between. This CDR3 is 13 amino acids long. Here the CDR3 reads CASRLTGTNGYTF. CDR3 bases: TGTGCCAGCAGGCTTACAGGGACGAATGGCTACACCTTC.

The V and J genes are TRBV6-5 and TRBJ1-2; TRBD1 aligns across 8 bases. Germline V gene data show CDR1 as MNHEY and CDR2 as SVGAGI. The CDR3 sequence is 14 residues long. Trimming took 4 bases from V and 5 from J; bases not matched to a gene: 6. The CDR3 DNA is TGTGCCAGCAGTTCGGGGACAGGAGGTTATGGCTACACCTTC. This translates into CASSSGTGGYGYTF.

This clone is a singleton in its sample. The chain is built from TRBV6-2 or TRBV6-3 and TRBJ1-3, with D perhaps matching TRBD1 (5 bases). V lost 8 bases to trimming and J lost 2 bases, with 13 bases between them. Germline V gives CDR1 MNHEY, CDR2 SVGEGT. This CDR3 spans 14 amino acids. CDR3 DNA sequence: TGTGCCAGCCGCCCGGGGCTCACTGGAAACACCATATATTTT. It yields the protein CASRPGLTGNTIYF.